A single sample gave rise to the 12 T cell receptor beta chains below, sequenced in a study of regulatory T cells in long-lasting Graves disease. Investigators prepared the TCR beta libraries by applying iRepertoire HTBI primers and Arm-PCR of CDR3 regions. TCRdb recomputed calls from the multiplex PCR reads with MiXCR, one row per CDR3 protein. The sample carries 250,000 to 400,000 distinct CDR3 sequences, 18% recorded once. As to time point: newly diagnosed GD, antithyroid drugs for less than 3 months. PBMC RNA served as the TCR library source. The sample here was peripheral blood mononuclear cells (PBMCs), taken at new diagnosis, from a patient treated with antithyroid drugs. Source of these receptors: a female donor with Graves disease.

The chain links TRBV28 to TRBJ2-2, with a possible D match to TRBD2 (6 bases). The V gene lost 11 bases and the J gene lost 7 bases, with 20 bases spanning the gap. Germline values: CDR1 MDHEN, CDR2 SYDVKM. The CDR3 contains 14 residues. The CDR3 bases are TGTGCCGGCCGGGACTCCGGTGAGATCGGGGAGCTGTTTTTT. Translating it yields CAGRDSGEIGELFF. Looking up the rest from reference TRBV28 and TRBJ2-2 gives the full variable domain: DVKVTQSSRYLVKRTGEKVFLECVQDMDHENMFWYRQDPGLGLRLIYFSYDVKMKEKGDIPEGYSVSREKKERFSLILESASTNQTSMYLCAGRDSGEIGELFFGEGSRLTVL.

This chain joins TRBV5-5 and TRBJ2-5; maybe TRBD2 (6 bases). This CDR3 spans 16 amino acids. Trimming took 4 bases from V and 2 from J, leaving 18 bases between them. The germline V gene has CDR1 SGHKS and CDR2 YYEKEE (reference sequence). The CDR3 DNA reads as TGTGCCAGCAGCCCCGCCGGGGCGGGACTTCAAGAGACCCAGTACTTC. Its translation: CASSPAGAGLQETQYF.

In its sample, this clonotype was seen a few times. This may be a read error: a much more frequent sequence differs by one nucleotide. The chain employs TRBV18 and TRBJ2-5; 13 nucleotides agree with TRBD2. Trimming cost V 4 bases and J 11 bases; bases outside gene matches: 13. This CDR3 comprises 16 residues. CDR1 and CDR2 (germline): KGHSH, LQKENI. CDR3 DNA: TGTGCCAGCTCACAACCGGGACTAGCGGGAAACTATGAGCAGTACTTC. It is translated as CASSQPGLAGNYEQYF.

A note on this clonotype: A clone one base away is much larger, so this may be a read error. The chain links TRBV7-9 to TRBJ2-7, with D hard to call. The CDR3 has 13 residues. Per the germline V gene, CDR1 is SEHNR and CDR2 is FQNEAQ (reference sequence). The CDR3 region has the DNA TGTGCCAACAGCTTAGTTGGATCCTACGAGCAGTACTTC. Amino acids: CANSLVGSYEQYF.

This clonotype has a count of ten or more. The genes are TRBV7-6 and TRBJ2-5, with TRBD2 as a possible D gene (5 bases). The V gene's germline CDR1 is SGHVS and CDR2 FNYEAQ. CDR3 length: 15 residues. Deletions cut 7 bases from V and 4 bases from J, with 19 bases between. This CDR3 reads CASTLGVGRGETQYF. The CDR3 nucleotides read TGTGCCAGCACCCTGGGAGTAGGTAGAGGAGAGACCCAGTACTTC.

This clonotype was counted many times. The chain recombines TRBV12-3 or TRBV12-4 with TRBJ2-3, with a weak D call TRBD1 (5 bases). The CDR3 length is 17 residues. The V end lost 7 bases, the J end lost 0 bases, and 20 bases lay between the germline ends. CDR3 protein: CASTSQKGPASTDTQYF. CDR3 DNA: TGTGCCAGCACCTCCCAAAAGGGGCCCGCTAGCACAGATACGCAGTATTTT.

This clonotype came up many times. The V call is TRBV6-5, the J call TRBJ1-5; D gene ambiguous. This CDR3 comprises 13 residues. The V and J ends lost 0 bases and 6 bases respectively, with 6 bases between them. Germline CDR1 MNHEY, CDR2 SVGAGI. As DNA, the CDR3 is TGTGCCAGCAGTTACTCAACGGTTCAGCCCCAGCATTTT. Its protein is CASSYSTVQPQHF.

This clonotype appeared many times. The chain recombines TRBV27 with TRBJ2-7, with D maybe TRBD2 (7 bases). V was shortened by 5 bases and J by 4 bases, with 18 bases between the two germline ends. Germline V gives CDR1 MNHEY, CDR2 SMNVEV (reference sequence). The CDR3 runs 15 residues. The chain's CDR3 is CASSKGEGRVYEQYF. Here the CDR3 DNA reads TGTGCCAGCAGTAAGGGGGAGGGCCGTGTTTACGAGCAGTACTTC.

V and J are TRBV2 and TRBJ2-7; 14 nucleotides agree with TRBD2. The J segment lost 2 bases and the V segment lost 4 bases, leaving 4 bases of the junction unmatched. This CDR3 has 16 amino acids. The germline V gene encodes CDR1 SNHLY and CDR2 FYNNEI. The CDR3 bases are TGTGCCAGCAGTGCGGGACTAGCGGGAGACCCCTACGAGCAGTACTTC. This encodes CASSAGLAGDPYEQYF.

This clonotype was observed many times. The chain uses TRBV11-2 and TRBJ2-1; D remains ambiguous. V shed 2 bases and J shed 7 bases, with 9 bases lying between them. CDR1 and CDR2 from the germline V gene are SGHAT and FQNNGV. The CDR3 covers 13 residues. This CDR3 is CASSLFSRNEQFF. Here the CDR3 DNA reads TGTGCCAGCAGCTTATTCTCTAGAAATGAGCAGTTCTTC.

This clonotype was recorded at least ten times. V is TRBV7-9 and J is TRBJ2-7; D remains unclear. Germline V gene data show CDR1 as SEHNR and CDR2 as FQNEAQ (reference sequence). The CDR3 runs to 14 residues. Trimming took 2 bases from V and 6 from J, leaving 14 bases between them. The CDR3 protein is CASSLQNGLGEQYF. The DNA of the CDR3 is TGTGCCAGCAGCTTACAAAACGGGCTTGGCGAGCAGTACTTC.

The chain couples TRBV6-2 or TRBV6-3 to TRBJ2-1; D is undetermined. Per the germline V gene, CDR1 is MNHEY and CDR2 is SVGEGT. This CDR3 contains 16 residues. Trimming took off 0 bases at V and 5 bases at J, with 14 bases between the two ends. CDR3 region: CASSYSIEAGDNEQFF. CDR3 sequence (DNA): TGTGCCAGCAGTTACTCGATAGAGGCCGGCGACAATGAGCAGTTCTTC.